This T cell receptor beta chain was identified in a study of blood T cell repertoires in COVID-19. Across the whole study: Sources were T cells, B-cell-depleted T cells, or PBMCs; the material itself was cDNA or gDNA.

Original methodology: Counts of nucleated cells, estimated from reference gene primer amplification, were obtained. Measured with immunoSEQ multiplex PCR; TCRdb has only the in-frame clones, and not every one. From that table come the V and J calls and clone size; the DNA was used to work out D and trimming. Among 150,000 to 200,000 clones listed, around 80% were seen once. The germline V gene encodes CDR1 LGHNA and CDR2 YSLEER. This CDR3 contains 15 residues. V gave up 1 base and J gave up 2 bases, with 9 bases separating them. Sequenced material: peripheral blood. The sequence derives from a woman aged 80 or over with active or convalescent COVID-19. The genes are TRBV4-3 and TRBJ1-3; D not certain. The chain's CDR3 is CASSQVERPGNTIYF. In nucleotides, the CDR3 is TGCGCCAGCAGCCAAGTGGAGAGGCCTGGAAACACCATATATTTT.